What follows are 26 T cell receptor beta chains derived from one specimen sequenced in a study of cytomegalovirus exposure and HLA in healthy donors. Vbeta (60) and Jbeta (13) primers were used in the PCR. Some clones are missing from TCRdb's copy, which holds only in-frame ones; the method was immunoSEQ multiplex PCR. The table has about 220,000 clones, 76% seen once. The sequenced sample consisted of PBMCs. The receptors derive from a man aged 18 to 29 in good health and CMV-seronegative.

The rearrangement uses TRBV30 and TRBJ2-6; the D gene is possibly TRBD2 (5 bases). The CDR3 length is 14 residues. Trimming left V 2 bases short and J 4 bases short, with 9 bases between. Germline V gene lookup returns CDR1 GTSNPN and CDR2 SVGIG (reference sequence). CDR3 sequence: CAWSSGEGANVLTF. The CDR3 DNA is TGTGCCTGGAGTTCCGGGGAAGGGGCCAACGTCCTGACTTTC.

The genes are TRBV30 and TRBJ1-1; tentatively, D is TRBD1 (5 bases). The germline V and J ends were trimmed by 4 bases and 7 bases, with 10 bases remaining between them. This CDR3 spans 11 amino acids. Germline loops: CDR1 GTSNPN, CDR2 SVGIG (reference sequence). CDR3 protein: CAWTRANEAFF. CDR3 coding DNA: TGTGCCTGGACCAGGGCCAATGAAGCTTTCTTT.

This chain joins TRBV2 and TRBJ2-7; 8 nucleotides agree with TRBD2. Germline-derived CDR1 and CDR2 are SNHLY and FYNNEI. CDR3 size: 12 residues. The trim removed 8 bases at V and 6 bases at J, leaving 6 bases unmatched. The CDR3 region is CASEAAGVEQYF. The CDR3 DNA reads TGTGCCAGCGAGGCAGCGGGAGTCGAGCAGTACTTC.

The rearrangement joins TRBV2 to TRBJ2-1; 8 nucleotides align to TRBD2. Germline CDR1 is SNHLY and CDR2 is FYNNEI. The trim removed 4 bases at V and 8 bases at J, leaving 4 bases unmatched. The CDR3 spans 13 residues. CDR3 coding DNA: TGTGCCAGCAGTGGGACTAGCCTCGATGAGCAGTTCTTC. It yields the protein CASSGTSLDEQFF.

The chain carries TRBV6-5 and TRBJ2-7, with 7 bases aligning to TRBD1. Per germline, CDR1 MNHEY and CDR2 SVGAGI. There are 14 residues in the CDR3. V was clipped by 5 bases and J by 9 bases; unmatched bases: 13. In DNA, the CDR3 is TGTGCCAGCAGTCCACTTGGACAGGCTCGCGGGCAGTACTTC. Protein: CASSPLGQARGQYF.

This chain links TRBV28 with TRBJ1-1, with D tentatively TRBD1 (6 bases). CDR1 MDHEN and CDR2 SYDVKM come from the germline V gene. This CDR3 comprises 16 residues. V gave up 6 bases and J gave up 4 bases, with 21 bases separating them. The CDR3 loop reads CASRPPVGRGSTEAFF. CDR3 in DNA: TGTGCCAGCAGGCCCCCGGTGGGCAGGGGCAGCACTGAAGCTTTCTTT.

The chain recombines TRBV30 with TRBJ1-2, with 8 bases fitting TRBD1. Germline V CDR1 and CDR2: GTSNPN, SVGIG (reference sequence). This CDR3 region has 13 residues. This chain's CDR3 is CAEGGTGNYGYTF. Written as DNA, the CDR3 is TGTGCGGAGGGGGGGACAGGCAATTATGGCTACACCTTC. The full variable domain, rest sourced from reference TRBV30 and TRBJ1-2, is SQTIHQWPATLVQPVGSPLSLECTVEGTSNPNLYWYRQAAGRGLQLLFYSVGIGQISSEVPQNLSASRPQDRQFILSSKKLLLSDSGFYLCAEGGTGNYGYTFGSGTRLTVV.

The gene calls are TRBV4-1 and TRBJ1-1; D is uncertain. CDR3 length: 15 amino acids. V was trimmed by 3 bases and J by 1 base, leaving 12 bases between them. CDR1 MGHRA and CDR2 YSYEKL come from the germline V gene. In DNA form, the CDR3 reads TGCGCCAGCAGCCAGGGGAGGGCCGGGAACACTGAAGCTTTCTTT. Protein: CASSQGRAGNTEAFF.

This clone was detected a few times. This sequence joins TRBV30 and TRBJ1-1, with 8 positions matching TRBD1. Per the germline V gene, CDR1 is GTSNPN and CDR2 is SVGIG (reference sequence). Trimming removed 3 bases from V and 4 bases from J; junction bases left unmatched: 4. CDR3 length: 13 amino acids. The CDR3 nucleotides are TGTGCCTGGAGGGACAGGGTGGGCACTGAAGCTTTCTTT. Amino acid sequence: CAWRDRVGTEAFF.

The chain combines TRBV30 with TRBJ1-1; D unclear. Germline V lookup: CDR1 GTSNPN, CDR2 SVGIG (reference sequence). There are 14 residues in the CDR3. V was shortened by 1 base and J by 0 bases, with 9 bases between the two germline ends. The CDR3 is CAWSADGMNTEAFF. The CDR3 DNA reads TGTGCCTGGAGTGCGGACGGGATGAACACTGAAGCTTTCTTT.

The V call is TRBV20-1, the J call TRBJ1-1; D possibly corresponds to TRBD1 (5 bases). The CDR3 is made up of 11 amino acids. Trimming left V 1 base short and J 11 bases short, with 11 bases between. The germline V gene encodes CDR1 DFQATT and CDR2 SNEGSKA (reference sequence). Here the CDR3 DNA reads TGCAGTGCTAGAGCCTGGGGGGATGCTTTCTTT. Amino acids: CSARAWGDAFF.

In regard to this clone: Other DNA sequences in the same sample also yield this CDR3. The genes are TRBV27 and TRBJ2-3; 8 nucleotides align to TRBD1. After removal of 7 bases from V and 3 bases from J, the junction contained 6 bases not matched to a gene. The CDR3 length is 14 residues. The germline gives CDR1 MNHEY, CDR2 SMNVEV (reference sequence). CDR3 loop: CASTRTGRTDTQYF. The DNA of the CDR3 is TGTGCCAGCACTCGGACAGGGCGTACAGATACGCAGTATTTT.

This chain links TRBV9 with TRBJ2-7; 10 nucleotides align to TRBD1. This CDR3 comprises 14 residues. Trimming cost V 4 bases and J 0 bases; bases outside gene matches: 1. Germline CDR1 reads SGDLS; CDR2 reads YYNGEE. The CDR3 DNA reads TGTGCCAGCAGCCGGACAGGGGGCTCCTACGAGCAGTACTTC. Translating it yields CASSRTGGSYEQYF.

The rearrangement links TRBV28 to TRBJ1-5; no definite D call. CDR1 and CDR2 from the germline V gene are MDHEN and SYDVKM. Trimming removed 7 bases at V and 0 bases at J, with 13 bases between. There are 15 residues in the CDR3. The CDR3 loop is CASNPRGYSNQPQHF. The CDR3 DNA follows: TGTGCCAGCAACCCTCGAGGATATAGCAATCAGCCCCAGCATTTT.

The chain joins TRBV18 to TRBJ1-1; D not certain. The V and J ends lost 3 bases and 1 base respectively, with 12 bases between them. Germline V CDR1 and CDR2: KGHSH, LQKENI. The CDR3 sequence is 15 residues long. This CDR3 reads CASSPTDGENTEAFF. Here the CDR3 DNA reads TGTGCCAGCTCACCCACGGACGGGGAGAACACTGAAGCTTTCTTT.

The V gene is TRBV5-1, the J gene TRBJ2-7; 8 positions match TRBD1. CDR3 length: 14 amino acids. Losses at the gene ends were 6 bases for V and 6 bases for J; bases not matched to a gene: 11. CDR1 is SGHRS, CDR2 YFSETQ, per germline. The DNA for the CDR3 is TGCGCCAGCACCGCCGGGACAGGCTTCGCCGAGCAGTACTTC. Residues: CASTAGTGFAEQYF.

V and J are TRBV5-1 and TRBJ2-3, with 8 bases identical to TRBD2. CDR1 is SGHRS, CDR2 YFSETQ, per germline. Trimming at V came to 2 bases and at J to 0 bases, leaving 11 bases not matched to a gene. The CDR3 runs to 18 residues. The CDR3 region is CASSLLVAASGSTDTQYF. DNA for the CDR3: TGCGCCAGCAGCTTATTAGTGGCGGCTAGCGGGAGCACAGATACGCAGTATTTT.

The chain joins TRBV27 to TRBJ2-1; no reliable D call. This CDR3 spans 13 amino acids. Between the trimmed V and J ends, which lost 3 bases and 9 bases, there was a span of 12 bases. The germline gives CDR1 MNHEY, CDR2 SMNVEV (reference sequence). The CDR3 DNA reads as TGTGCCAGCAGTTTGTATCAGTGGAGTGAGCAGTTCTTC. As protein: CASSLYQWSEQFF.

The V gene is TRBV6-5, the J gene TRBJ2-1; TRBD2 might be the D (6 bases). The CDR3 is 13 residues long. V was trimmed by 10 bases and J by 3 bases, leaving 13 bases between them. Germline CDR1 is MNHEY and CDR2 is SVGAGI. The DNA of the CDR3 is TGTGCCACTCTCCGCGGGATCTACAATGAGCAGTTCTTC. The encoded protein is CATLRGIYNEQFF.

In DNA, the CDR3 is TGCGCCAGCAGCCAAGATCTCGGGACTAGCGAGTACGAGCAGTACTTC. This translates into CASSQDLGTSEYEQYF. This chain links TRBV4-1 with TRBJ2-7, with 10 bases fitting TRBD2. With 0 bases clipped from V and 4 bases from J, the junction kept 6 bases outside the gene matches. Per germline, CDR1 MGHRA and CDR2 YSYEKL. There are 16 residues in the CDR3.

This clone was seen only a few times. This sequence joins TRBV4-2 and TRBJ2-2, with D maybe TRBD2 (6 bases). The CDR3 runs 15 residues. The germline V gene encodes CDR1 LGHNA and CDR2 YNFKEQ. V lost 4 bases and J lost 2, with 11 bases in between. CDR3 sequence (DNA): TGTGCCAGCAGCCGCCGGGACTCAAACACCGGGGAGCTGTTTTTT. Protein product: CASSRRDSNTGELFF.

Concerning this clone: Germline and junction disagree at one end, which may indicate a read error. The chain recombines TRBV18 with TRBJ2-7, with a weak D call TRBD1 (5 bases). Germline V gene sequence: CDR1 KGHSH, CDR2 LQKENI. This CDR3 comprises 11 residues. Here the CDR3 DNA reads TGTGCCAGCTCACCAATCCCAGGGCCGAACTTC. Translation: CASSPIPGPNF.

This chain links TRBV11-3 with TRBJ2-1; 13 bases line up with TRBD2. V lost 3 bases to trimming and J lost 8 bases; unmatched junction nucleotides: 1. Germline CDR1 and CDR2: SGHNT and YENEEA. CDR3 length equals 14 residues. CDR3 in DNA: TGTGCCAGCAGCTTGGGACTAGCGGGATATGAGCAGTTCTTC. Its protein is CASSLGLAGYEQFF.

The genes are TRBV10-3 and TRBJ1-2; the match to TRBD1 covers 9 bases. This CDR3 is 16 amino acids long. CDR1 is ENHRY and CDR2 is SYGVKD in the germline V gene. J was trimmed by 8 bases and V by 2 bases; bases with no gene match: 12. The CDR3 DNA is TGTGCCATCAGTGAGGGGAAGGACAGGGGCGCAGGAGGCTACACCTTC. It specifies CAISEGKDRGAGGYTF.

About this clone itself: Other nucleotide sequences in the sample specify the same CDR3. The rearrangement links TRBV7-2 to TRBJ1-3, with D perhaps matching TRBD1 (5 bases). Germline V gene sequence: CDR1 SGHTA, CDR2 FQGNSA. The V gene lost 1 base and the J gene lost 1 base, with 8 bases spanning the gap. This CDR3 has 15 amino acids. The CDR3 coding sequence is TGTGCCAGCAGCTTAGGGGGGGTTTCTGGAAACACCATATATTTT. This gives the protein CASSLGGVSGNTIYF.

The chain uses TRBV5-1 and TRBJ2-5; tentative D call: TRBD2 (5 bases). The better agreement between TRBJ2-7 and the DNA end casts doubt on the J call. Germline V CDR1 and CDR2: SGHRS, YFSETQ. The CDR3 is 15 residues long. In nucleotides, the CDR3 is TGCGCCAGCAGCTTGAGCGGCCCCTTCTCCTACGAGCAGTACTTC. Encoded protein: CASSLSGPFSYEQYF.